The 32 T cell receptor beta chains listed next were all sequenced from one sample in a study of CD8 T cells in ankylosing spondylitis. MiXCR was run by TCRdb on the 5' RACE reads, yielding one entry per CDR3 protein. The repertoire consists of around 150,000 distinct CDR3 sequences, with around a third occurring once and the leading ten covering 6%. Sequencing was carried out using synovial fluid, either unsorted or a sorted T cell fraction (not recorded which). The receptors stem from a male donor with ankylosing spondylitis.

The rearrangement links TRBV15 to TRBJ2-3; D may be TRBD1 (5 bases). Germline CDR1 is LNHNV and CDR2 is YYDKDF (reference sequence). This CDR3 region has 16 residues. V gave up 0 bases and J gave up 2 bases, with 12 bases separating them. The CDR3 DNA reads TGTGCCACCAGCAGAGATGTAGGGGTTCTCACAGATACGCAGTATTTT. As protein: CATSRDVGVLTDTQYF.

The rearrangement links TRBV4-1 to TRBJ2-3, with 14 bases lining up with TRBD2. V shed 0 bases, J shed 6 bases, and the junction held 5 bases outside the gene matches. Germline CDR1 is MGHRA and CDR2 is YSYEKL. CDR3 size: 17 residues. CDR3 residues: CASSQEGGLAGVDTQYF. In DNA, the CDR3 is TGCGCCAGCAGCCAAGAAGGGGGACTAGCGGGAGTTGATACGCAGTATTTT.

The V gene is TRBV20-1, the J gene TRBJ1-6, with TRBD1 matching over 10 bases. The CDR3 has 17 amino acids. The germline V gene has CDR1 DFQATT and CDR2 SNEGSKA (reference sequence). J gave up 10 bases and V 1 base, and 13 bases lay outside the gene matches. The CDR3 DNA follows: TGCAGTGCTAGAGGCACTTTGCGGGACAGGGGCCGGTCACCCCTCCACTTT. Protein product: CSARGTLRDRGRSPLHF.

The chain carries TRBV11-2 and TRBJ1-1; D perhaps matches TRBD1 (6 bases). Germline V CDR1 and CDR2: SGHAT, FQNNGV. The CDR3 is made up of 16 amino acids. V was pared by 1 base and J by 1 base, with 13 bases between. In DNA, the CDR3 is TGTGCCAGCAGCTTAGTTAAGGGACACCCGAACACTGAAGCTTTCTTT. Encoded protein: CASSLVKGHPNTEAFF. Full variable domain (rest looked up from reference TRBV11-2 and TRBJ1-1): EAGVAQSPRYKIIEKRQSVAFWCNPISGHATLYWYQQILGQGPKLLIQFQNNGVVDDSQLPKDRFSAERLKGVDSTLKIQPAKLEDSAVYLCASSLVKGHPNTEAFFGQGTRLTVV.

As for this clonotype: Since a much larger clone is just one base distant, this may be a read error. The chain uses TRBV29-1 and TRBJ1-2; 7 nucleotides line up with TRBD1. This CDR3 has 16 amino acids. Germline values: CDR1 SQVTM, CDR2 ANQGSEA. Trimming at V came to 1 base and at J to 1 base, leaving 9 bases not matched to a gene. The CDR3 is CSVEGGQRKLNYGYTF. The CDR3, as DNA: TGCAGCGTTGAAGGGGGACAGCGCAAACTTAACTATGGCTACACCTTC.

This clonotype has a single count. This sequence joins TRBV20-1 and TRBJ2-7; 8 bases line up with TRBD2. CDR3 size: 14 residues. The junction had 7 bases not matched to a gene; V was cut back by 3 bases and J by 3 bases. Germline CDR1 and CDR2: DFQATT and SNEGSKA (reference sequence). DNA of the CDR3: TGCAGTGCTAGGCCCGGGACTAGGAGCTACGAGCAGTACTTC. As protein: CSARPGTRSYEQYF.

The V call is TRBV15, the J call TRBJ1-2; TRBD1 is a possible D gene (5 bases). The CDR3 has 14 residues. From germline, CDR1 is LNHNV and CDR2 YYDKDF (reference sequence). Trimming shortened V by 0 bases and J by 7 bases, and 12 bases separated the two germline ends. The CDR3 loop is CATSRDPTGGGYTF. CDR3 sequence (DNA): TGTGCCACCAGCAGAGATCCTACAGGTGGTGGCTACACCTTC.

The rearrangement joins TRBV2 to TRBJ2-1, with 8 bases fitting TRBD2. Germline lookup yields CDR1 SNHLY and CDR2 FYNNEI. The ends lost 6 bases at V and 0 bases at J; junction bases unmatched: 4. This CDR3 is built from 15 residues. The CDR3 protein is CASRKLADSYNEQFF. CDR3 in DNA: TGTGCCAGCAGGAAACTAGCGGACTCCTACAATGAGCAGTTCTTC.

This chain connects TRBV20-1 to TRBJ2-3; TRBD2 agrees at 8 bases. There are 15 residues in the CDR3. V trimming: 3 bases; J trimming: 2 bases; junction bases outside the gene matches: 7. From germline, CDR1 is DFQATT and CDR2 SNEGSKA (reference sequence). The CDR3 DNA follows: TGCAGTGCTAGCGCGCAGCGGGGGATCACAGATACGCAGTATTTT. Its translation is CSASAQRGITDTQYF.

This clonotype was seen a few times. The gene calls are TRBV20-1 and TRBJ2-6; unclear D gene. Trimming pared 5 bases from V and 6 bases from J, leaving 20 bases between. The CDR3 extends over 16 amino acids. Germline CDR1 is DFQATT and CDR2 is SNEGSKA (reference sequence). The CDR3 sequence is CSAGTPRFGEANVLTF. CDR3 bases: TGCAGTGCTGGCACCCCACGGTTTGGTGAGGCCAACGTCCTGACTTTC.

The chain couples TRBV20-1 to TRBJ2-4, with D maybe TRBD1 (6 bases). V lost 5 bases and J lost 5, with 13 bases in between. Germline V gives CDR1 DFQATT, CDR2 SNEGSKA (reference sequence). The CDR3 has 13 residues. The CDR3 coding sequence is TGCAGTGCTCCCGACAGGAGCGAAAACATTCAGTACTTC. This translates into CSAPDRSENIQYF.

The chain carries TRBV6-2 or TRBV6-3 and TRBJ2-1, with D perhaps TRBD1 (6 bases). The germline V gene encodes CDR1 MNHEY and CDR2 SVGEGT. V lost 6 bases and J lost 6, with 21 bases in between. CDR3 size: 16 residues. In nucleotides, the CDR3 is TGTGCCAGCAGAGTTGAAAGGGTGGGGGCAGCCAATGAGCAGTTCTTC. Translation gives CASRVERVGAANEQFF.

The chain carries TRBV20-1 and TRBJ2-3; D ambiguous. Germline CDR1 reads DFQATT; CDR2 reads SNEGSKA (reference sequence). This CDR3 is 13 amino acids long. V lost 1 base to trimming and J lost 1 base, with 6 bases between them. The DNA of the CDR3 is TGCAGTGCTAGAGTTCCGGGCACAGATACGCAGTATTTT. It codes for CSARVPGTDTQYF.

A few counts support this clonotype. The chain couples TRBV19 to TRBJ2-7; perhaps TRBD2 as D (5 bases). The CDR3 contains 14 residues. The germline V and J ends were trimmed by 3 bases and 0 bases, with 9 bases remaining between them. In germline, CDR1 is LNHDA, CDR2 SQIVND (reference sequence). The CDR3 loop is CASSIGVSSYEQYF. In nucleotides, the CDR3 is TGTGCCAGTAGTATCGGGGTGAGCTCCTACGAGCAGTACTTC.

This clonotype was seen a few times. The genes are TRBV5-1 and TRBJ1-1, with D perhaps matching TRBD1 (5 bases). Germline assignment: CDR1 SGHRS and CDR2 YFSETQ. The CDR3 has 14 residues. Trimming pared 6 bases from V and 5 bases from J, leaving 17 bases between. CDR3 in amino acids: CASTQDQGRTEAFF. The DNA of the CDR3 is TGCGCCAGCACCCAAGATCAGGGAAGGACTGAAGCTTTCTTT.

This clonotype was found many times. J is TRBJ2-1 and V is TRBV6-5; D call uncertain. Germline-derived CDR1 and CDR2 are MNHEY and SVGAGI. V was clipped by 2 bases and J by 9 bases, with 11 bases between them. The CDR3 is made up of 13 amino acids. This chain's CDR3 is CASSYGSIGEQFF. CDR3 DNA sequence: TGTGCCAGCAGTTACGGAAGTATCGGTGAGCAGTTCTTC.

The rearrangement links TRBV29-1 to TRBJ1-2; possibly TRBD1 for D (5 bases). V gave up 3 bases and J gave up 4 bases, with 12 bases separating them. The CDR3 totals 13 residues. The germline V gene has CDR1 SQVTM and CDR2 ANQGSEA. CDR3: CSVDTVQGYGYTF. The DNA of the CDR3 is TGCAGCGTTGATACGGTGCAGGGCTATGGCTACACCTTC.

CDR3 amino acids: CASSLNSNQPQHF. The CDR3 nucleotides read TGCGCCAGCAGCTTGAATAGCAATCAGCCCCAGCATTTT. The chain couples TRBV5-1 to TRBJ1-5; D is uncertain. From germline, CDR1 is SGHRS and CDR2 YFSETQ. Deletions cut 1 base from V and 0 bases from J, with 2 bases between. This CDR3 region has 13 residues.

V gene TRBV5-8 combines with J gene TRBJ2-7; D ambiguous. The CDR3 has 15 residues. The V end was cut by 0 bases, the J end by 0 bases, with 10 bases between. Germline CDR1 and CDR2: SGHTS and YDEGEE. CDR3 bases: TGTGCCAGCAGCTTGGTAGGGCCCAGCTCCTACGAGCAGTACTTC. Translated: CASSLVGPSSYEQYF. The full variable domain, with the rest looked up from reference TRBV5-8 and TRBJ2-7, is EAGVTQSPTHLIKTRGQQATLRCSPISGHTSVYWYQQALGLGLQFLLWYDEGEERNRGNFPPRFSGRQFPNYSSELNVNALELEDSALYLCASSLVGPSSYEQYFGPGTRLTVT.

The chain is built from TRBV28 and TRBJ1-5; D is unresolved. CDR1 is MDHEN, CDR2 SYDVKM, per germline. The V gene lost 3 bases and the J gene lost 0 bases, with 6 bases spanning the gap. The CDR3 is made up of 14 amino acids. As DNA, the CDR3 is TGTGCCAGCAGTTTCAGGATTAGCAATCAGCCCCAGCATTTT. Residues: CASSFRISNQPQHF.

There are a few counts of this clonotype. The rearrangement joins TRBV24-1 to TRBJ2-7, with D perhaps given as TRBD1 or TRBD2 (5 bases each). Trimming shortened V by 7 bases and J by 0 bases, and 12 bases separated the two germline ends. The CDR3 consists of 14 residues. CDR1 and CDR2 from the germline V gene are KGHDR and SFDVKD. In DNA, the CDR3 is TGTGCCACCAGCCCCGGGACGGCCTCCTACGAGCAGTACTTC. Translated: CATSPGTASYEQYF.

The rearrangement joins TRBV28 to TRBJ1-4; D perhaps matches TRBD1 (6 bases). Trimming removed 5 bases from V and 6 bases from J, with 13 bases in between. The length of the CDR3 is 14 residues. In germline, CDR1 is MDHEN, CDR2 SYDVKM. The CDR3 nucleotides read TGTGCCAGCAGTCAGTGGACAGTAGATGAAAAACTGTTTTTT. Amino acid sequence: CASSQWTVDEKLFF. Full variable domain (missing parts from reference TRBV28 and TRBJ1-4): DVKVTQSSRYLVKRTGEKVFLECVQDMDHENMFWYRQDPGLGLRLIYFSYDVKMKEKGDIPEGYSVSREKKERFSLILESASTNQTSMYLCASSQWTVDEKLFFGSGTQLSVL.

The chain couples TRBV12-3 or TRBV12-4 to TRBJ1-2, with TRBD1 as a possible D gene (6 bases). The CDR3 runs to 15 residues. Trimming stripped 7 bases from V and 8 bases from J, with 23 bases between. CDR3 DNA: TGTGCCAGCACCCTTGGGGGCGAACAGGTTCGCGGCTACACCTTC. Protein: CASTLGGEQVRGYTF.

The rearrangement links TRBV7-8 to TRBJ1-2, with D possibly TRBD1 on 6 matching bases. The CDR3 runs 15 residues. Germline V gene sequence: CDR1 SGHVS, CDR2 FQNEAQ. Between the trimmed V and J ends, which lost 5 bases and 4 bases, there was a span of 17 bases. CDR3 protein: CASSATGPKSYGYTF. The CDR3, as DNA: TGTGCCAGCAGCGCTACAGGGCCAAAAAGCTATGGCTACACCTTC.

V and J are TRBV25-1 and TRBJ1-1; D gene uncertain. There are 13 residues in the CDR3. The germline gives CDR1 MGHDK, CDR2 SYGVNS. V dropped 3 bases and J dropped 8 bases, with 13 bases sitting between them. The CDR3, as DNA: TGTGCCAGCAGTGATGGGCGCCGCACGGAAGCTTTCTTT. Encoded protein: CASSDGRRTEAFF.

J is TRBJ2-5 and V is TRBV20-1; D uncertain. CDR3 length: 12 residues. CDR1 is DFQATT and CDR2 is SNEGSKA in the germline V gene (reference sequence). V gave up 4 bases and J gave up 3 bases, with 9 bases separating them. The chain's CDR3 is CSAKRSKETQYF. CDR3 sequence (DNA): TGCAGTGCTAAGAGATCAAAAGAGACCCAGTACTTC.

V is TRBV12-3 or TRBV12-4 and J is TRBJ1-5, with D possibly matching TRBD1 (5 bases). The CDR3 is made up of 15 amino acids. Between the trimmed V and J ends, which lost 8 bases and 2 bases, there was a span of 16 bases. The CDR3 here is CASGLGGTGNQPQHF. In DNA form, the CDR3 reads TGTGCCAGCGGGCTGGGGGGAACGGGCAATCAGCCCCAGCATTTT.

In DNA, the CDR3 is TGTGCCAGCACCTCCCGGGATGGGAGGGGCTATGGCTACACCTTC. Its protein product is CASTSRDGRGYGYTF. V is TRBV12-3 or TRBV12-4 and J is TRBJ1-2, with a possible D match to TRBD1 (5 bases). Trimming left V 7 bases short and J 4 bases short, with 19 bases between. The CDR3 totals 15 residues.

This clonotype was picked up a small number of times. This chain joins TRBV20-1 and TRBJ2-5; D unclear. Germline V gives CDR1 DFQATT, CDR2 SNEGSKA (reference sequence). The CDR3 is 12 residues long. Between the trimmed V and J ends, which lost 5 bases and 2 bases, there was a span of 9 bases. The CDR3 is CSARKGQETQYF. The DNA of the CDR3 is TGCAGTGCTCGCAAAGGGCAAGAGACCCAGTACTTC.

A few counts support this clonotype. This chain joins TRBV4-3 and TRBJ2-1, with D maybe TRBD1 (6 bases). Germline lookup yields CDR1 LGHNA and CDR2 YSLEER. V was pared by 0 bases and J by 0 bases, with 15 bases between. The CDR3 has 18 residues. In DNA form, the CDR3 reads TGCGCCAGCAGCCAAGATCTAGGGGACATGGGCTCCTACAATGAGCAGTTCTTC. It specifies CASSQDLGDMGSYNEQFF.

This clonotype was recorded a few times. This rearrangement joins TRBV3-1 to TRBJ1-6; no firm D call. This CDR3 has 13 amino acids. Trimming cost V 2 bases and J 14 bases, with 13 bases left between them. Germline loops: CDR1 LGHDT, CDR2 YNNKEL (reference sequence). DNA for the CDR3: TGTGCCAGCAGCCAACGAGGCGGGGTGGCCCTCCACTTT. Translation: CASSQRGGVALHF.

This clonotype came up a few times. The chain couples TRBV6-1 to TRBJ1-4; D is unresolved. The CDR3 is 15 residues long. Germline assignment: CDR1 MNHNS and CDR2 SASEGT. V lost 9 bases, J lost 0 bases, and 14 bases lay in between. This CDR3 is CASRRDLSTNEKLFF. The CDR3 nucleotides read TGTGCCAGTCGAAGGGATCTATCAACTAATGAAAAACTGTTTTTT.